The rows below give T cell receptor beta chains drawn from one sample of a study of blood T cells in healthy people across ages. From the 5' RACE reads, TCRdb called clonotypes with MiXCR, one entry per CDR3 protein. The table records more than 1 million distinct CDR3 sequences, 45% of them present only once. The sample was blood. The receptor set was obtained from a woman aged 60-75 years in good health. CDR3s include the opening cysteine and the closing phenylalanine or tryptophan. The D gene is left open where the match is weak. The size entry is marked missing in some rows and otherwise reads once, few, many or a size class.

TRBV20-1	NA	TRBJ2-1	TRBD2	CSARDVATSGSVNNEQFF	TGCAGTGCTAGAGATGTCGCGACTAGCGGGAGTGTTAACAATGAGCAGTTCTTC
TRBV18	NA	TRBJ1-4	NA	CASSPLVTATNEKLFF	TGTGCCAGCTCACCACTTGTAACAGCAACTAATGAAAAACTGTTTTTT
TRBV7-2	NA	TRBJ1-4	NA	CASSLGWTQTEKLFF	TGTGCCAGCAGCTTAGGGTGGACACAAACGGAAAAACTGTTTTTT
TRBV20-1	NA	TRBJ2-7	TRBD1	CSARGQPYEQYF	TGCAGTGCTAGGGGACAGCCTTACGAGCAGTACTTC
TRBV11-3	NA	TRBJ2-7	TRBD1	CASSIIYRGQYEQYF	TGTGCCAGCAGCATAATTTACAGGGGGCAGTACGAGCAGTACTTC
TRBV10-3	few	TRBJ2-5	TRBD1	CAISESGDRVSPIETQYF	TGTGCCATCAGTGAGTCCGGGGACAGGGTGTCCCCTATTGAGACCCAGTACTTC
TRBV5-8	NA	TRBJ2-1	NA	CASSPMTLLNNEQFF	TGTGCCAGCAGCCCAATGACACTCTTGAACAATGAGCAGTTCTTC
TRBV19	few	TRBJ2-1	NA	CASRGGGLRNEQFF	TGTGCCAGTAGAGGGGGGGGGCTCAGGAATGAGCAGTTCTTC
TRBV4-2	few	TRBJ2-7	NA	CASSQGGGTGYEQYF	TGTGCCAGCAGCCAAGGGGGAGGGACAGGCTACGAGCAGTACTTC
TRBV27	NA	TRBJ2-7	NA	CASSFNEEDEQYF	TGTGCCAGCAGTTTTAATGAGGAGGACGAGCAGTACTTC
TRBV7-9	NA	TRBJ2-3	TRBD1	CASSWGQTDTQYF	TGTGCCAGCAGCTGGGGACAGACAGATACGCAGTATTTT
TRBV5-5	NA	TRBJ2-1	NA	CASSATGTEGYNEQFF	TGTGCCAGCAGCGCGACCGGGACGGAAGGCTACAATGAGCAGTTCTTC
TRBV12-3/TRBV12-4	NA	TRBJ2-1	TRBD2	CASSWSSGSYNEQFF	TGTGCCAGCAGTTGGAGTAGCGGGTCCTACAATGAGCAGTTCTTC
TRBV5-1	many	TRBJ2-7	NA	CASSLVSAYEQYF	TGCGCCAGCAGCTTGGTGTCAGCCTACGAGCAGTACTTC
TRBV12-3/TRBV12-4	NA	TRBJ1-2	NA	CASGESVAYYGYTF	TGTGCCAGCGGAGAGAGTGTAGCCTACTATGGCTACACCTTC
TRBV27	NA	TRBJ2-4	TRBD1	CASSFDWTGAWEQYF	TGTGCCAGCAGTTTCGACTGGACAGGGGCTTGGGAGCAGTACTTC
TRBV5-5	NA	TRBJ1-5	TRBD1	CASSSGTGEGNQPQHF	TGTGCCAGCAGCTCCGGGACAGGGGAAGGCAATCAGCCCCAGCATTTT
TRBV10-3	NA	TRBJ2-1	NA	CASRDIYNEQFF	TGTGCCAGCCGGGACATATACAATGAGCAGTTCTTC
TRBV10-3	NA	TRBJ2-7	NA	CAMSEIRSYEQYF	TGTGCCATGTCAGAGATCCGCTCCTACGAGCAGTACTTC
TRBV27	few	TRBJ2-7	TRBD1	CASSLLGQGEKYF	TGTGCCAGCAGTTTATTGGGACAGGGAGAAAAGTACTTC
TRBV25-1	NA	TRBJ2-3	NA	CASSEFFAIDTDTQYF	TGTGCCAGCAGTGAATTTTTTGCCATCGACACAGATACGCAGTATTTT
TRBV6-5	few	TRBJ1-6	NA	CASSLSSYYNSPLHF	TGTGCCAGCAGTTTGTCCTCTTACTATAATTCACCCCTCCACTTT
TRBV20-1	NA	TRBJ2-5	NA	CSARNDVLETQYF	TGCAGTGCTCGTAACGACGTGCTTGAGACCCAGTACTTC
TRBV10-3	few	TRBJ2-1	NA	CAISVQTTSSYNEQFF	TGTGCCATCAGTGTTCAGACGACTAGCTCCTACAATGAGCAGTTCTTC
TRBV7-2	NA	TRBJ2-1	NA	CASSLVLAANEQFF	TGTGCCAGCAGCTTAGTACTAGCTGCCAATGAGCAGTTCTTC
TRBV9	NA	TRBJ1-4	NA	CASSPHGGASEKLFF	TGTGCCAGCAGCCCCCATGGGGGTGCTTCGGAAAAACTGTTTTTT
TRBV5-1	NA	TRBJ2-5	NA	CASSLALGRGETQYF	TGCGCCAGCAGCTTGGCCTTGGGGCGGGGAGAGACCCAGTACTTC
TRBV20-1	NA	TRBJ2-7	NA	CSARGAGLLYEQYF	TGCAGTGCTAGAGGGGCAGGGCTCTTATACGAGCAGTACTTC
TRBV28	many	TRBJ2-3	TRBD2	CASSQGLAASTDTQYF	TGTGCCAGCAGCCAGGGACTAGCGGCTAGCACAGATACGCAGTATTTT
TRBV9	NA	TRBJ1-5	NA	CASSTQINQPQHF	TGTGCCAGCAGTACACAAATCAATCAGCCCCAGCATTTT
TRBV4-2	NA	TRBJ2-7	TRBD1	CASSQRVGTGAGEQYF	TGTGCCAGCAGCCAGCGCGTCGGGACAGGGGCAGGCGAGCAGTACTTC
TRBV30	NA	TRBJ2-1	TRBD1	CAWSTGTGDDEQFF	TGTGCCTGGAGCACCGGGACAGGGGACGATGAGCAGTTCTTC
TRBV2	NA	TRBJ2-5	TRBD2	CASRLFLAGGEETQYF	TGTGCCAGCAGGCTTTTTCTAGCGGGAGGGGAGGAGACCCAGTACTTC
TRBV11-2	few	TRBJ2-5	NA	CASSLSTESYQETQYF	TGTGCCAGCAGCTTAAGTACGGAATCTTATCAAGAGACCCAGTACTTC
TRBV5-1	NA	TRBJ2-1	TRBD2	CASSLAVGLAGGINEQFF	TGCGCCAGCAGCTTGGCCGTGGGACTAGCGGGAGGTATAAATGAGCAGTTCTTC
TRBV7-3	NA	TRBJ1-1	NA	CASSPRGEGTEAFF	TGTGCCAGCAGCCCCCGGGGGGAAGGGACTGAAGCTTTCTTT
TRBV5-1	NA	TRBJ2-5	NA	CASTGNQETQYF	TGCGCCAGTACAGGGAACCAAGAGACCCAGTACTTC
TRBV5-6	NA	TRBJ1-1	NA	CASSTDGGIRVEAFF	TGTGCCAGCAGCACAGACGGGGGGATCAGGGTGGAAGCTTTCTTT
TRBV27	few	TRBJ2-3	NA	CASGGRDTQYF	TGTGCCAGCGGAGGCCGGGATACGCAGTATTTT
TRBV20-1	NA	TRBJ2-5	TRBD2	CSARDSDGLAGEQETQYF	TGCAGTGCTAGAGATAGCGACGGACTAGCGGGAGAGCAAGAGACCCAGTACTTC
TRBV14	NA	TRBJ2-1	NA	CASSLGTTLITNEQFF	TGTGCCAGCAGCCTAGGGACCACCCTCATTACGAATGAGCAGTTCTTC
TRBV29-1	NA	TRBJ2-1	NA	CSVEGGSSVKVYNEQFF	TGCAGCGTTGAAGGCGGGTCTAGCGTCAAGGTATACAATGAGCAGTTCTTC
TRBV5-1	NA	TRBJ2-1	TRBD2	CASLAVAGGNEQFF	TGCGCCAGCTTGGCGGTAGCGGGAGGTAATGAGCAGTTCTTC
TRBV4-2	many	TRBJ2-1	TRBD2	CASSQELAGENEQFF	TGTGCCAGCAGCCAAGAACTAGCGGGAGAGAATGAGCAGTTCTTC
TRBV6-6	NA	TRBJ2-7	NA	CASSYSGGPTYEQYF	TGTGCCAGCAGTTACAGTGGCGGGCCGACCTACGAGCAGTACTTC
TRBV27	few	TRBJ1-1	TRBD1	CASSLLGQGSTEAFF	TGCGCCAGCAGCTTGCTGGGACAGGGTAGCACTGAAGCTTTCTTT